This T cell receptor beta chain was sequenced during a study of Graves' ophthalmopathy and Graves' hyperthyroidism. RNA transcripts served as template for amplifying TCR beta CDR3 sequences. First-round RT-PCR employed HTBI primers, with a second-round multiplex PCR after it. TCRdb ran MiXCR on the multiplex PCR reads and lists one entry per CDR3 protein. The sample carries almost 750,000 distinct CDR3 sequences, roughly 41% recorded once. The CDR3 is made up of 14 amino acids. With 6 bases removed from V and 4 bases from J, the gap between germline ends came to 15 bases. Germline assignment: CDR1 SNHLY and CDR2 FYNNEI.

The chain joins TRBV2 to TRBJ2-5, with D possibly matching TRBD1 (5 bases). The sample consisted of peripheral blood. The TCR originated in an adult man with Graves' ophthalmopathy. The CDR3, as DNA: TGTGCCAGCAGCCTCGACAGTGCCTCAGAGACCCAGTACTTC. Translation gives CASSLDSASETQYF. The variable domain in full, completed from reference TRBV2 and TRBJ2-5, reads EPEVTQTPSHQVTQMGQEVILRCVPISNHLYFYWYRQILGQKVEFLVSFYNNEISEKSEIFDDQFSVERPDGSNFTLKIRSTKLEDSAMYFCASSLDSASETQYFGPGTRLLVL.